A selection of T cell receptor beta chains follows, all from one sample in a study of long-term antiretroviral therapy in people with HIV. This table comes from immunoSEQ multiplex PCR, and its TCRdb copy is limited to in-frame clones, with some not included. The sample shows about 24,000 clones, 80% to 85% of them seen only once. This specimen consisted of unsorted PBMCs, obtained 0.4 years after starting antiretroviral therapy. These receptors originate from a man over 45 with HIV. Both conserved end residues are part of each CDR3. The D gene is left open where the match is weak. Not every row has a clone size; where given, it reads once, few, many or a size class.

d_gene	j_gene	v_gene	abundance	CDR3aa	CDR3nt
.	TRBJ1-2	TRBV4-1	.	CASSQGKEGQDGYTF	TGCGCCAGCAGCCAAGGCAAGGAGGGTCAGGACGGCTACACCTTC
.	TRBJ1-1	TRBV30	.	CAWSGVLNTEAFF	TGTGCCTGGAGTGGGGTTTTGAACACTGAAGCTTTCTTT
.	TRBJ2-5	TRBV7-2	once	CASSLIVDLWLETQYF	TGTGCCAGCAGCTTAATCGTGGACCTCTGGCTAGAGACCCAGTACTTC
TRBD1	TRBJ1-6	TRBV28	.	CASSSGQLESSPLHF	TGTGCCAGCAGTTCGGGACAGCTTGAGTCTTCACCCCTCCACTTT
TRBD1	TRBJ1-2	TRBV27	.	CASGGTGRRGYTF	TGTGCCAGCGGGGGGACAGGCCGGAGGGGCTACACCTTC
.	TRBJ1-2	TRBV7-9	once	CASSSPQVPYGYTF	TGTGCCAGCAGCTCCCCCCAAGTTCCCTATGGCTACACCTTC
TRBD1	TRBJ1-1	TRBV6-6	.	CASSPRGQATEAFF	TGTGCCAGCAGCCCCAGGGGGCAGGCCACTGAAGCTTTCTTT
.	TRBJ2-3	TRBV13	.	CASSLGERDGDTQYF	TGTGCCAGCAGCTTAGGGGAGAGGGACGGGGATACGCAGTATTTT
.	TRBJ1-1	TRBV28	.	CASSTHRSGAMNTEAFF	TGTGCCAGCAGTACCCACCGATCGGGAGCGATGAACACTGAAGCTTTCTTT
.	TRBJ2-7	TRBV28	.	CASSLGGPSEQYF	TGTGCCAGCAGCCTCGGGGGCCCTAGCGAGCAGTACTTC
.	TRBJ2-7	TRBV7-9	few	CASSLATYEQYF	TGTGCCAGCAGCTTAGCCACCTACGAGCAGTACTTC
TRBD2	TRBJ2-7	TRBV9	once	CASSVGISGGYEQYF	TGTGCCAGCAGCGTAGGTATCAGCGGGGGCTACGAGCAGTACTTC
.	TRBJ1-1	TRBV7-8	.	CASSWAGTEAFF	TGTGCCAGCAGCTGGGCAGGCACTGAAGCTTTCTTT
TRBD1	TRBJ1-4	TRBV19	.	CASSPATGARREEKLFF	TGTGCCAGTAGTCCCGCGACAGGGGCTAGGAGGGAGGAAAAACTGTTTTTT
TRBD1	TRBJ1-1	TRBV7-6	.	CASSSDRGLNTEAFF	TGTGCCAGCAGCTCAGACAGGGGGCTCAACACTGAAGCTTTCTTT
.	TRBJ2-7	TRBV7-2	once	CASSPAVGDEQYF	TGTGCCAGCAGCCCGGCAGTCGGGGACGAGCAGTACTTC
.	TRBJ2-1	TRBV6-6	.	CASSLYRSDEQFF	TGTGCCAGCAGTTTATATCGTAGCGATGAGCAGTTCTTC
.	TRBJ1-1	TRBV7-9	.	CAAAVGTEAFF	TGTGCCGCGGCGGTTGGCACTGAAGCTTTCTTT
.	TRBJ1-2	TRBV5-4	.	CASSLRVSTNYGYTF	TGTGCCAGCAGCTTGAGGGTCAGTACTAACTATGGCTACACCTTC
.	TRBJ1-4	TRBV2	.	CASSLGSLLMFF	TGTGCCAGCAGCTTGGGGTCCCTCCTCATGTTTTTT
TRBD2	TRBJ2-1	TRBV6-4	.	CASSEAGGPNEQFF	TGTGCCAGCAGTGAAGCGGGGGGGCCGAATGAGCAGTTCTTC
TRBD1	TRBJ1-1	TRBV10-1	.	CASRRTGDTEAFF	TGCGCCAGCAGGAGGACAGGGGACACTGAAGCTTTCTTT
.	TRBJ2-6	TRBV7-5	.	CARSFRDRDSSGANVLTF	TGTGCCAGAAGTTTCCGGGACAGGGACTCTTCCGGGGCCAACGTCCTGACTTTC
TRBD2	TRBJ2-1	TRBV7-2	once	CASSFGLAGGRGEQFF	TGTGCCAGCAGCTTTGGACTAGCGGGGGGCAGGGGTGAGCAGTTCTTC
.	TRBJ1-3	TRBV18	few	CASSTGTTGNTIYF	TGTGCCAGCTCAACGGGGACAACTGGAAACACCATATATTTT
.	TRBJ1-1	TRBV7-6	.	CASSLARSGTGNTEAFF	TGTGCCAGCAGCTTAGCACGGTCGGGGACCGGGAACACTGAAGCTTTCTTT
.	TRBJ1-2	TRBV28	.	CASGSRGLGYGYTF	TGTGCCAGCGGATCCAGGGGTCTTGGCTATGGCTACACCTTC